This record looks at one T cell receptor beta chain sequence and its context. Its antigen is as yet unknown. In the source study's methods: A distant-metastasis classifier for papillary thyroid cancer was built using CDR3 differences across clinicopathological groups. TCRdb re-called the PCR reads via MiXCR. These V and J calls derive from TCRdb rather than the authors' analysis. The sample consists of around 8,000 clones, 32% of them appearing once. No treatment had been given to any patient before thyroid surgery. Germline assignment: CDR1 SGHRS and CDR2 YFSETQ. The V end was cut by 3 bases, the J end by 4 bases, with 12 bases between. The CDR3 has 14 amino acids. This sample is part of a study of metastatic and nonmetastatic thyroid tumors. Background on the study: Across blood and tumor or nodule tissue, repertoires from malignant and benign thyroid patients were compared with one another. Notes on the study in general: Benign nodules were reported to have significantly lower TCR beta diversity than malignant thyroid tumors, in blood and tumor.

The source is a female donor with papillary thyroid cancer or a benign thyroid nodule (not recorded which). Some clones in this sample may be carry-over from other donors' samples. The genes are TRBV5-1 and TRBJ2-3, with D perhaps TRBD1 or TRBD2 (5 bases each). The specimen was tumor tissue. CDR3 amino acids: CASSSTLGADTQYF. DNA of the CDR3: TGCGCCAGCAGCTCGACTTTGGGGGCAGATACGCAGTATTTT.